The entry below describes one T cell receptor (beta chain). Original processing notes: Quantification of nucleated cells was approximated via reference gene primer amplification. Profiled with immunoSEQ multiplex PCR; TCRdb holds only in-frame clones, not every one. D and trimming were read from the DNA, whereas the V and J calls and clone size are those reported in that table. The sample comprises a few hundred thousand clones, 80% to 90% of which are singletons, and about 10% rests with the top ten. The sample comes from a study of blood T cell repertoires in COVID-19. Overall study: Italy, Spain and the United States were the sources of the convalescent and acute COVID-19 samples.

Sequencing was done on a sample of PBMCs or T cells enriched from blood (not recorded which). The receptor comes from a woman between 18 and 29 years old who had recovered from COVID-19.

CDR3 residues: CASSEGQGASRSYEQYF. In DNA form, the CDR3 reads TGTGCCAGCAGTGAAGGACAGGGGGCATCTCGGTCCTACGAGCAGTACTTC. The gene calls are TRBV28 and TRBJ2-7, with TRBD1 matching 11 bases. The CDR3 consists of 17 residues. The V gene end was trimmed by 5 bases and the J gene end by 1 base; junction bases not matched to a gene: 10. Germline V CDR1 and CDR2: MDHEN, SYDVKM.